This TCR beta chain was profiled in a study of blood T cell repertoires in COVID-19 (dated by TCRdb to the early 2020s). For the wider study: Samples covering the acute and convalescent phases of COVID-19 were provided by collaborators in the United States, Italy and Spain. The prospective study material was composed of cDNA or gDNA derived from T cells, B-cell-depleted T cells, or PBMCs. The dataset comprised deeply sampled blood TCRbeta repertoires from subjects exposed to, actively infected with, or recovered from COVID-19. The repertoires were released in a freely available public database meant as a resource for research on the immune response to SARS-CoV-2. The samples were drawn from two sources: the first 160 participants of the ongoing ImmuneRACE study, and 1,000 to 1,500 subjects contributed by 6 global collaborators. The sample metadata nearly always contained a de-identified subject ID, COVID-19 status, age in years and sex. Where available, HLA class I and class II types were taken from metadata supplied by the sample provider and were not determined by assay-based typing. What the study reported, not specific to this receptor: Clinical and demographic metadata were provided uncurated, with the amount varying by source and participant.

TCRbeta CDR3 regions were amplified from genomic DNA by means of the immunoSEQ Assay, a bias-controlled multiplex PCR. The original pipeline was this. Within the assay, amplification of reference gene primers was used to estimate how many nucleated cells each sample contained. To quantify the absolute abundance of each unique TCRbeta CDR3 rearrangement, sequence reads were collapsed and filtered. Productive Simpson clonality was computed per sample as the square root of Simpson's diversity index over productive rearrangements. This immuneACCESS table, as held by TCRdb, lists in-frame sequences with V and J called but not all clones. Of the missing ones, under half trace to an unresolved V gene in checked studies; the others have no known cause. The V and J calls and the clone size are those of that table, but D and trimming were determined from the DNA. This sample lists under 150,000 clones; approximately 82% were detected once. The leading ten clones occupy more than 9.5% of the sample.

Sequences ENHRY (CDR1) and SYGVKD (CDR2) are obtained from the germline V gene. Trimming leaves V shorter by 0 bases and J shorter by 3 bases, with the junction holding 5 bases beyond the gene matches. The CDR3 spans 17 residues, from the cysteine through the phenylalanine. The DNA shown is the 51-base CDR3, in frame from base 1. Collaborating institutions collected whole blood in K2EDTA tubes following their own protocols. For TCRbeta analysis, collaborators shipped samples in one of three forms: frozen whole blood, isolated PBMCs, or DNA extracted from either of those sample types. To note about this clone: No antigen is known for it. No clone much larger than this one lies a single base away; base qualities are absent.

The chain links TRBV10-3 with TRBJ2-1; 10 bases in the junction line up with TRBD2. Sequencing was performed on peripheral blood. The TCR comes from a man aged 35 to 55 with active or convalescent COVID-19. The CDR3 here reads CAISESASGGFYNEQFF. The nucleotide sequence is TGTGCCATCAGTGAGTCGGCTAGCGGGGGTTTCTACAATGAGCAGTTCTTC.